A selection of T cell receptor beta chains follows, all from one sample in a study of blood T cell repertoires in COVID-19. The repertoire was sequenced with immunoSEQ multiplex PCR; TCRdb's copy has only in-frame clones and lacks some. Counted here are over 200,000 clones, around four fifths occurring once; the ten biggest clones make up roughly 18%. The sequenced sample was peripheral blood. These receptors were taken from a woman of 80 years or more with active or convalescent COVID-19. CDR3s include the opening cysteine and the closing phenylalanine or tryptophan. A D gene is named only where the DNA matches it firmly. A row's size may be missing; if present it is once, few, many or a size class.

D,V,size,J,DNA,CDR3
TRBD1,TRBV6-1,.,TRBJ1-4,TGTGCCAGCAGTGATGGAGGGACAGGGATTGAAAAACTGTTTTTT,CASSDGGTGIEKLFF
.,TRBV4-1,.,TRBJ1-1,TGCGCCAGCAGCCACCTGACAGGGAACACTGAAGCTTTCTTT,CASSHLTGNTEAFF
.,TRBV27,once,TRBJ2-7,TGTGCCAGCAGTTTATTTCCCAACTACGAGCAGTACTTC,CASSLFPNYEQYF
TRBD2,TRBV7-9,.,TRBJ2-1,TGTGCCAGCATCCCGGGACTAGCGGGAGGGCCACAGTTCTTC,CASIPGLAGGPQFF
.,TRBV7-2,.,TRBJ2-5,TGTGCCAGCAGATTAGGGGTGACTGACGCCTGGGAGACCCAGTACTTC,CASRLGVTDAWETQYF
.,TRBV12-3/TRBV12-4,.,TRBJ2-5,TGTGCCAGCAGCTTTTACATACAAGAGACCCAGTACTTC,CASSFYIQETQYF
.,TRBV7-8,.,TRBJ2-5,TGTGCCAGCAGCTTATATGTTCAGGGGCGCGGGGAGACCCAGTACTTC,CASSLYVQGRGETQYF
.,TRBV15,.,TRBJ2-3,TGTGCCACCAAAAATCGGGACTCCCGCACAGATACGCAGTATTTT,CATKNRDSRTDTQYF
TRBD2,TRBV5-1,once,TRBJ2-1,TGCGCCAGCAGCTGGGAGAGCGGGGGCTACAATGAGCAGTTCTTC,CASSWESGGYNEQFF
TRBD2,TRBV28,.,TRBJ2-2,TGTGCCAGCAGTTTGGCAGCGGGGGGGAACACCGGGGAGCTGTTTTTT,CASSLAAGGNTGELFF
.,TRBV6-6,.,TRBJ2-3,TGTGCCAGCAGTCCCCAGAGCACAGATACGCAGTATTTT,CASSPQSTDTQYF
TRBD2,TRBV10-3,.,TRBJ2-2,TGTGCCATCAGTCCTTCTAGCGGCGCGAACACCGGGGAGCTGTTTTTT,CAISPSSGANTGELFF
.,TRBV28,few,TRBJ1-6,TGTGCCAGCGCCCAGGGGAATTCACCCCTCCACTTT,CASAQGNSPLHF
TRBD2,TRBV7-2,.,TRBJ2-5,TGTGCCAGCAGCTTAATATTAGGCGGGGGGTCAGAGACCCAGTACTTC,CASSLILGGGSETQYF
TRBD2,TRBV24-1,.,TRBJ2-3,TGTGCCACCAGTGACCGCGGGGATAGCGGGGGAGATACGCAGTATTTT,CATSDRGDSGGDTQYF
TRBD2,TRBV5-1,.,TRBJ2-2,TGCGCCAGCAGCTTTAGCGGGGGGGCGAACACCGGGGAGCTGTTTTTT,CASSFSGGANTGELFF
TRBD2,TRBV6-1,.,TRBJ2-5,TGTGCCAGCAGTGAAGCCAGCGGGGGGCCCCAAGAGACCCAGTACTTC,CASSEASGGPQETQYF
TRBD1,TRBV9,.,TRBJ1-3,TGTGCCAGCAGCGTAGTCGCAGGGGGCAACTCTGGAAACACCATATATTTT,CASSVVAGGNSGNTIYF
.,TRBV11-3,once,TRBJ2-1,TGTGCCAGCAGCTTACACAGGGCCCCCTACAATGAGCAGTTCTTC,CASSLHRAPYNEQFF
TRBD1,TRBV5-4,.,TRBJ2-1,TGTGCCAGCAGCTTGATACAGGGGTCCTACAATGAGCAGTTCTTC,CASSLIQGSYNEQFF
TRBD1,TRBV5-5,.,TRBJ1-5,TGTGCCAGCAGCCCGGAGGGGGACAGGGTTCAGCCCCAGCATTTT,CASSPEGDRVQPQHF
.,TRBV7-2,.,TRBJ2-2,TGTGCCAGCAGACAGATCAGGCTGACCGGGGAGCTGTTTTTT,CASRQIRLTGELFF
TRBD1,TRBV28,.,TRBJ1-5,TGTGCCAGCAGTTTCTCCGGGACAGGGAGGGCTAAGAATCAGCCCCAGCATTTT,CASSFSGTGRAKNQPQHF
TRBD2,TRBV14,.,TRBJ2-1,TGTGCCAGCAGCCCTCGGACTAGCGGGGGTTTCGATGAGCAGTTCTTC,CASSPRTSGGFDEQFF
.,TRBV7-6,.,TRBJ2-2,TGTGCCAGCAGCTCACAGACAACCGGGGAGCTGTTTTTT,CASSSQTTGELFF
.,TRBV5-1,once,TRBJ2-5,TGCGCCAGCAGCTCCTTCCCGGGGGAACAAGAGACCCAGTACTTC,CASSSFPGEQETQYF
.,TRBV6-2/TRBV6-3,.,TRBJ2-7,TGTGCCAGCAGTATACAGGGTGGCTCCTACGAGCAGTACTTC,CASSIQGGSYEQYF
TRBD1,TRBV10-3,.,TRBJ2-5,TGTGCCATCAGCACCGGGACAGGGGAAGAGACCCAGTACTTC,CAISTGTGEETQYF
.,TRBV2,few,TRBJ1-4,TGTGCCAGCAGTGGTGGGAGTCCTAATGAAAAACTGTTTTTT,CASSGGSPNEKLFF
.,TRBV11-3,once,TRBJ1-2,TGTGCCAGCAGCTATACCTTCGACGGGAACTATGGCTACACCTTC,CASSYTFDGNYGYTF
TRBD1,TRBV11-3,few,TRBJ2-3,TGTGCCAGCAGCTTTGCGGCAGGGGGAGCAGATACGCAGTATTTT,CASSFAAGGADTQYF
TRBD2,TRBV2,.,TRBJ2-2,TGTGCCAGCAGTGAAGAGGGACTAAACACCGGGGAGCTGTTTTTT,CASSEEGLNTGELFF
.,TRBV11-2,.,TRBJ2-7,TGTGCCAGCAGCCCTCTCTCCCGAACAGCTAATTACGAGCAGTACTTC,CASSPLSRTANYEQYF
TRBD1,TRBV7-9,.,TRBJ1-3,TGTGCCAGCAGCTTGCCCGGGACAGGCCTTGGAAACACCATATATTTT,CASSLPGTGLGNTIYF
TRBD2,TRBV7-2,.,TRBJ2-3,TGTGCCAGCAGCTCCCGACTAGCGGGGGGGCAGGGCACAGATACGCAGTATTTT,CASSSRLAGGQGTDTQYF
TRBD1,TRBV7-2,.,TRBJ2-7,TGTGCCAGCAGCTCCCCGGACAGGGGCTACGAGCAGTACTTC,CASSSPDRGYEQYF
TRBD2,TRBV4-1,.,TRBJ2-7,TGCGCCAGCAGCCCCCAAGGACTAGCGGGCTTAAACGAGCAGTACTTC,CASSPQGLAGLNEQYF
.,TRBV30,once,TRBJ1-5,TGTGCCTGGAGTCTGGACACTAGCAATCAGCCCCAGCATTTT,CAWSLDTSNQPQHF
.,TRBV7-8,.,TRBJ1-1,TGTGCCAGCAGCACCAGGGGCGCGAACACTGAAGCTTTCTTT,CASSTRGANTEAFF
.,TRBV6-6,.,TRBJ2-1,TGTGCCAGCAGTTACTCGACGGGGAATGAGCAGTTCTTC,CASSYSTGNEQFF
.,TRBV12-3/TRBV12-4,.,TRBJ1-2,TGTGCCAGCAGTTTCGGCGGGTATGGCTACACCTTC,CASSFGGYGYTF
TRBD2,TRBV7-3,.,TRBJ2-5,TGTGCCAGCAGCTTCGGGAGGCAGGAGACCCAGTACTTC,CASSFGRQETQYF
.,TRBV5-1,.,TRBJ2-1,TGCGCCAGCAGCTTGTCACAGAATGAGCAGTTCTTC,CASSLSQNEQFF
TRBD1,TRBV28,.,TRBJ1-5,TGTGCCAGCGGCCCAACAGGGGCGGATCAGCCCCAGCATTTT,CASGPTGADQPQHF
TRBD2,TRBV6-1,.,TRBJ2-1,TGTGCCAGCAGGGAACTAGCGGGCCCGTCCTACAATGAGCAGTTCTTC,CASRELAGPSYNEQFF
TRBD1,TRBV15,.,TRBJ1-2,TGTGCCACCAGCCGGACAGGGGACCCTTTTGGCTACACCTTC,CATSRTGDPFGYTF
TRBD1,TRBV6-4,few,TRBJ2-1,TGTGCCAGCAGTGAATATCTTAACAGGGGCGGAGAGCAGTTCTTC,CASSEYLNRGGEQFF
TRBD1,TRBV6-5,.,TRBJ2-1,TGTGCCAGCAGTTACAGCAGGGGGCGAGATAATAGAGAGCAGTTCTTC,CASSYSRGRDNREQFF
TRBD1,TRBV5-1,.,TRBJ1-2,TGCGCCAGCAGCCGGGGACAGGGGGGTGGTGGCTACACCTTC,CASSRGQGGGGYTF
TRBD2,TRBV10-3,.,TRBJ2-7,TGTGCCATCAGTGAGTCGACGGGAGGCTCCTACGAGCAGTACTTC,CAISESTGGSYEQYF